This T cell receptor beta chain was documented in a study of blood T cell repertoires in COVID-19. At the level of the study: The samples span acute and convalescent COVID-19 from the United States, Italy and Spain.

Original processing methods: Reference gene primer amplification gave nucleated cell count estimates. Assay used: immunoSEQ multiplex PCR; TCRdb lists only in-frame clones, some missing. The V and J calls and clone size were taken over from that table, and D and trimming were inferred from the DNA. The repertoire has 180,000 or so clones, roughly 87% of them found once; the top ten carry about 1.6%. The CDR3 runs 16 residues. Unmatched junction bases numbered 9, after V lost 4 bases and J lost 6 bases. Germline values: CDR1 MNHEY, CDR2 SVGEGT. The sample consisted of peripheral blood. This clonotype originated in a woman between 45 and 65 years old with acute or convalescent COVID-19. The chain has TRBV6-2 or TRBV6-3 and TRBJ1-6; 7 positions agree with TRBD1. CDR3 DNA: TGTGCCAGCAGTTCACCGTCGACAGGGCTTAATTCACCCCTCCACTTT. It is translated as CASSSPSTGLNSPLHF.